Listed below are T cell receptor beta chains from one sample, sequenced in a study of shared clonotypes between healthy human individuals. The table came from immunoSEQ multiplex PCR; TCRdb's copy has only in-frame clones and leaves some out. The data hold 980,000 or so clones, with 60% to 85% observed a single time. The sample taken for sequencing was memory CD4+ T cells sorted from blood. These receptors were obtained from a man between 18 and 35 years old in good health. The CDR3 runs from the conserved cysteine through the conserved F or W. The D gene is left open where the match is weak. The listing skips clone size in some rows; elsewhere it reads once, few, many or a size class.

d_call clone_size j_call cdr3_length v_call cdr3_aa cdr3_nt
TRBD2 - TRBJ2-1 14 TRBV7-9 CASTPGLADNEQFF TGTGCCAGCACTCCGGGACTAGCGGACAATGAGCAGTTCTTC
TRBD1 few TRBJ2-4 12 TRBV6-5 CASRGTGDIQYF TGTGCCAGCAGAGGAACAGGGGACATTCAGTACTTC
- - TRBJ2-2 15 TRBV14 CASSERLGHTGELFF TGTGCCAGCAGCGAAAGACTGGGACATACCGGGGAGCTGTTTTTT
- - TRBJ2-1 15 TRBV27 CASSLAGSSYNEQFF TGTGCCAGCAGTTTGGCGGGGAGCTCCTACAATGAGCAGTTCTTC
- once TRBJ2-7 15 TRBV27 CASSYGAGPQYEQYF TGTGCCAGCAGTTACGGGGCAGGTCCCCAGTACGAGCAGTACTTC
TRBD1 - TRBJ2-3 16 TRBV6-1 CASSEWQGATSDTQYF TGTGCCAGCAGTGAATGGCAGGGGGCAACATCAGATACGCAGTATTTT
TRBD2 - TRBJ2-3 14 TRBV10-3 CAISGGRGTDTQYF TGTGCCATCAGTGGCGGGAGGGGAACAGATACGCAGTATTTT
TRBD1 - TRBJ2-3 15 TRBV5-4 CASSPRQGGTDTQYF TGTGCCAGCAGCCCTAGACAGGGGGGCACAGATACGCAGTATTTT
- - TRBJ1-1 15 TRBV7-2 CASSTTGTMNTEAFF TGTGCCAGCAGCACAACAGGGACAATGAACACTGAAGCTTTCTTT
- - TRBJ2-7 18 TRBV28 CASSSLITDRWSSYEQYF TGTGCCAGCAGTTCCCTTATAACCGACAGGTGGAGCTCCTACGAGCAGTACTTC
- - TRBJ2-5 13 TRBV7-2 CASSLVSDGTQYF TGTGCCAGCAGCTTAGTCAGTGATGGGACCCAGTACTTC
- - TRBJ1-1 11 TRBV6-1 CASTRFTEAFF TGTGCCAGCACCCGATTTACTGAAGCTTTCTTT
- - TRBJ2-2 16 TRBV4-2 CASSQDPGQNTGELFF TGTGCCAGCAGCCAAGATCCCGGACAGAACACCGGGGAGCTGTTTTTT
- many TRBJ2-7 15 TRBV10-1 CASSNDLLGSGGQYF TGCGCCAGCAGCAACGACCTTCTAGGGTCCGGAGGGCAGTACTTC
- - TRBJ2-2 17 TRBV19 CASSKVGYQLNTGELFF TGTGCCAGTAGTAAAGTCGGGTACCAATTGAACACCGGGGAGCTGTTTTTT
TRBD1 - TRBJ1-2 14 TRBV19 CASSSGQGDYGYTF TGTGCCAGTAGTTCCGGACAGGGCGACTATGGCTACACCTTC
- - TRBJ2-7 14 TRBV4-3 CASSQVVGPREQYF TGCGCCAGCAGCCAAGTGGTCGGGCCCCGGGAGCAGTACTTC
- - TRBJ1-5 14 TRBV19 CASSPLGSNQPQHF TGTGCCAGTAGCCCGCTAGGGAGCAATCAGCCCCAGCATTTT
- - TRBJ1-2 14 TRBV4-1 CASSQEFVSYGYTF TGCGCCAGCAGCCAAGAATTCGTCAGCTATGGCTACACCTTC
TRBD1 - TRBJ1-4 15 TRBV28 CASSSSGGGNEKLFF TGTGCCAGCAGTTCCTCAGGGGGGGGTAATGAAAAACTGTTTTTT
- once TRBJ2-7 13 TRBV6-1 CASSEVLSYEQYF TGTGCCAGCAGTGAAGTTTTAAGCTACGAGCAGTACTTC
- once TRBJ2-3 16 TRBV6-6 CASSYSRQQWSDTQYF TGTGCCAGCAGTTACTCGAGGCAACAATGGTCAGATACGCAGTATTTT
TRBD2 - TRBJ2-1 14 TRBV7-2 CASSLGLAGNEQFF TGTGCCAGCAGCTTAGGGCTAGCGGGCAATGAGCAGTTCTTC
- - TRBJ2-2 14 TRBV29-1 CSVEIGGNTGELFF TGCAGCGTTGAGATAGGGGGGAACACCGGGGAGCTGTTTTTT
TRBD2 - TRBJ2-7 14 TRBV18 CASSPGTSGYEQYF TGTGCCAGCTCACCAGGGACTAGCGGCTACGAGCAGTACTTC
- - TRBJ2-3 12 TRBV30 CALKGFTDTQYF TGTGCCTTAAAAGGTTTCACAGATACGCAGTATTTT
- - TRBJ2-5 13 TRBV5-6 CASSLAGLETQYF TGTGCCAGCAGCTTGGCAGGGTTAGAGACCCAGTACTTC
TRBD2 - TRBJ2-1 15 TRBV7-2 CASSSIGLANNEQFF TGTGCCAGCAGCTCCATTGGACTAGCCAACAATGAGCAGTTCTTC
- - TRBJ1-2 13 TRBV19 CASSMSAAKGYTF TGTGCCAGTAGTATGAGCGCGGCCAAAGGCTACACCTTC
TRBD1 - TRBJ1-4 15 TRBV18 CASSPPDRTTEKLFF TGTGCCAGCTCACCACCGGACAGGACTACTGAAAAACTGTTTTTT
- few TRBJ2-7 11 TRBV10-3 CAISESGEQYF TGTGCCATCAGTGAGTCGGGCGAGCAGTACTTC